Below, 17 T cell receptor beta chains from the same sample are listed, as sequenced in a study of cytomegalovirus exposure and HLA in healthy donors. Assay: immunoSEQ multiplex PCR; the TCRdb copy retains only in-frame clones and omits some. The sample carries around 170,000 clones, 85% recorded once. Sequencing input: PBMCs. Every receptor here comes from a man aged 18 to 30 in good health and CMV-seropositive.

This chain connects TRBV5-1 to TRBJ2-7; D is perhaps TRBD2 (7 bases). Trimming removed 3 bases from V and 4 bases from J, with 14 bases in between. Germline values: CDR1 SGHRS, CDR2 YFSETQ. The CDR3 is made up of 14 amino acids. The CDR3 DNA reads TGCGCCAGCAGCTGGGGGCCTAGCGGTTACGAGCAGTACTTC. Its translation: CASSWGPSGYEQYF.

This sequence joins TRBV14 and TRBJ2-1; maybe TRBD1 (5 bases). Trimming cost V 1 base and J 6 bases, with 13 bases left between them. The germline V gene encodes CDR1 SGHDN and CDR2 FVKESK. This CDR3 is 15 amino acids long. The CDR3 region is CASSQGQGYLNEQFF. DNA of the CDR3: TGTGCCAGCAGCCAAGGGCAGGGCTACCTCAATGAGCAGTTCTTC.

V is TRBV7-9 and J is TRBJ1-1; 8 bases are a match to TRBD1. CDR1 SEHNR and CDR2 FQNEAQ come from the germline V gene (reference sequence). V lost 5 bases to trimming and J lost 11 bases; unmatched junction nucleotides: 16. The CDR3 runs to 15 residues. The CDR3 here is CASSPSDREGLGAFF. In DNA form, the CDR3 reads TGTGCCAGCAGCCCCTCGGACAGGGAGGGTCTCGGGGCTTTCTTT.

Here the CDR3 DNA reads TGTGCCAGCAGCATGCTTATCGGAACTAATGAAAAACTGTTTTTT. Translated: CASSMLIGTNEKLFF. The chain recombines TRBV14 with TRBJ1-4, with D uncertain. CDR3 size: 15 residues. V lost 5 bases to trimming and J lost 1 base, with 11 bases between them. Germline CDR1 is SGHDN and CDR2 is FVKESK.

This chain links TRBV14 with TRBJ2-1; 7 nucleotides line up with TRBD2. This CDR3 spans 13 amino acids. Losses at the gene ends were 4 bases for V and 6 bases for J; bases not matched to a gene: 3. Germline loops: CDR1 SGHDN, CDR2 FVKESK. DNA for the CDR3: TGTGCCAGCAGCCGGGGGGGTACCAATGAGCAGTTCTTC. Its protein product is CASSRGGTNEQFF.

V usage is TRBV19 and J usage is TRBJ2-7; 7 positions match TRBD2. Germline V gene sequence: CDR1 LNHDA, CDR2 SQIVND (reference sequence). V dropped 5 bases and J dropped 4; count of bases not matched to a gene: 14. This CDR3 is 16 amino acids long. The DNA for the CDR3 is TGTGCCAGTAGTGACCGCGGGGGAGCCGTAGGTTACGAGCAGTACTTC. This translates into CASSDRGGAVGYEQYF.

This sequence joins TRBV6-5 and TRBJ1-2; tentative D call: TRBD1 (6 bases). This CDR3 is 13 amino acids long. The V and J ends lost 4 bases and 5 bases respectively, with 11 bases between them. Germline CDR1 reads MNHEY; CDR2 reads SVGAGI. The CDR3 DNA is TGTGCCAGCAGTTCGACAGGACATTATGGCTACACCTTC. Translation gives CASSSTGHYGYTF.

The chain employs TRBV5-5 and TRBJ1-2; D remains ambiguous. The CDR3 loop spans 12 amino acids. The V and J ends lost 0 bases and 5 bases respectively, with 5 bases between them. Germline values: CDR1 SGHKS, CDR2 YYEKEE (reference sequence). CDR3 region: CASSLAGYGYTF. DNA of the CDR3: TGTGCCAGCAGCTTGGCAGGATATGGCTACACCTTC.

Concerning this clone itself: A much larger clone differs from this one at a single base, so this may be a read error. The rearrangement links TRBV5-8 to TRBJ1-1; the D is unclear. Germline V gene data show CDR1 as SGHTS and CDR2 as YDEGEE. V was clipped by 4 bases and J by 0 bases, with 7 bases between them. The CDR3 runs 13 residues. CDR3 bases: TGTGCCAGCAGCCTAGGTATGAACACTGAAGCTTTCTTT. Translating it yields CASSLGMNTEAFF.

V gene TRBV30 combines with J gene TRBJ1-5, with D uncertain. The CDR3 extends over 14 amino acids. The ends were cut back, 0 bases at V and 5 bases at J, with 11 bases in the middle. Germline V CDR1 and CDR2: GTSNPN, SVGIG (reference sequence). The CDR3 loop is CAWSVDQVDQPQHF. CDR3 nucleotides: TGTGCCTGGAGTGTCGATCAGGTGGATCAGCCCCAGCATTTT.

V is TRBV6-1 and J is TRBJ1-2, with TRBD1 matching over 7 bases. The germline V gene encodes CDR1 MNHNS and CDR2 SASEGT. Trimming cost V 3 bases and J 4 bases; bases outside gene matches: 5. The CDR3 contains 14 residues. The CDR3 reads CASSEGTAAYGYTF. The CDR3 DNA reads as TGTGCCAGCAGTGAGGGGACAGCGGCCTATGGCTACACCTTC.

The genes are TRBV4-1 and TRBJ1-3; possible D gene TRBD1, 5 bases. Trimming removed 1 base from V and 3 bases from J, with 13 bases in between. This CDR3 has 16 amino acids. Germline loops: CDR1 MGHRA, CDR2 YSYEKL. In DNA, the CDR3 is TGCGCCAGCAGCCAAGGGGTGGGGCAGGGTGGAAACACCATATATTTT. Translated: CASSQGVGQGGNTIYF.

The rearrangement uses TRBV27 and TRBJ1-4; no clear D gene. Germline V gives CDR1 MNHEY, CDR2 SMNVEV (reference sequence). Trimming removed 1 base at V and 4 bases at J, with 10 bases between. The CDR3 length is 15 residues. CDR3 sequence reads: CASSLLGQNNEKLFF. CDR3 in DNA: TGTGCCAGCAGTTTATTGGGCCAAAATAATGAAAAACTGTTTTTT.

This rearrangement joins TRBV30 to TRBJ2-2; TRBD2 aligns across 12 bases. The CDR3 length is 15 residues. Germline V lookup: CDR1 GTSNPN, CDR2 SVGIG (reference sequence). Losses at the gene ends were 4 bases for V and 4 bases for J; bases not matched to a gene: 4. The CDR3 bases are TGTGCCTGGATCAGGACTAGCGGGATCACCGGGGAGCTGTTTTTT. Amino acids: CAWIRTSGITGELFF.

The chain uses TRBV28 and TRBJ1-1, with D perhaps matching TRBD1 (5 bases). V lost 5 bases to trimming and J lost 4 bases, with 20 bases between them. Per the germline V gene, CDR1 is MDHEN and CDR2 is SYDVKM. The CDR3 sequence is 16 residues long. In nucleotides, the CDR3 is TGTGCCAGCAGTCCCCCCCGCAGGACACCCCGCACTGAAGCTTTCTTT. Amino acid sequence: CASSPPRRTPRTEAFF.

CDR3 coding DNA: TGTGCCAGCAGGCATGGACAGGGGGCGGGCGAGCAGTACTTC. Its translation: CASRHGQGAGEQYF. The chain is built from TRBV28 and TRBJ2-7; 11 bases map to TRBD1. V gave up 6 bases and J gave up 6 bases; unmatched junction bases: 7. Per germline, CDR1 MDHEN and CDR2 SYDVKM. The CDR3 extends over 14 amino acids.

This clone was detected once. The chain employs TRBV19 and TRBJ2-1; weak D call: TRBD1 (5 bases). With 1 base removed from V and 2 bases from J, the gap between germline ends came to 12 bases. This CDR3 comprises 16 residues. Per germline, CDR1 LNHDA and CDR2 SQIVND (reference sequence). The CDR3 here is CASSIGTGSPYNEQFF. CDR3 DNA sequence: TGTGCCAGTAGTATAGGTACAGGCTCTCCCTACAATGAGCAGTTCTTC. The variable domain in full, completed from reference TRBV19 and TRBJ2-1, reads DGGITQSPKYLFRKEGQNVTLSCEQNLNHDAMYWYRQDPGQGLRLIYYSQIVNDFQKGDIAEGYSVSREKKESFPLTVTSAQKNPTAFYLCASSIGTGSPYNEQFFGPGTRLTVL.